This TCR beta chain was retrieved from a study of blood T cell repertoires in COVID-19. Study at large: Donors in the United States, Italy and Spain gave samples during acute or convalescent COVID-19.

Per the original methods: Estimates of nucleated cell counts were drawn from the amplification of reference gene primers. This table comes from immunoSEQ multiplex PCR, and its TCRdb copy is limited to in-frame clones, with some not included. D and trimming come from the DNA, and the V and J calls and clone size come from that table. The data show 97,000 or so clones, about 81% seen once. Sequencing input: peripheral blood. This clonotype was sampled from a man in his 60s with acute or convalescent COVID-19.

CDR3 amino acids: CASGTGPNTEAFF. The CDR3 DNA follows: TGCGCCAGTGGGACAGGGCCGAACACTGAAGCTTTCTTT. The chain combines TRBV5-1 with TRBJ1-1, with 9 positions matching TRBD1. Unmatched junction bases numbered 3, after V lost 8 bases and J lost 1 base. The CDR3 has 13 residues. Germline CDR1 is SGHRS and CDR2 is YFSETQ. Full variable domain (outside the CDR3, taken from reference TRBV5-1 and TRBJ1-1): KAGVTQTPRYLIKTRGQQVTLSCSPISGHRSVSWYQQTPGQGLQFLFEYFSETQRNKGNFPGRFSGRQFSNSRSEMNVSTLELGDSALYLCASGTGPNTEAFFGQGTRLTVV.